The entry that follows covers one T cell receptor beta chain sequence. These data belong to a study of OX40 agonist ivuxolimab in advanced cancers. Germline V lookup: CDR1 SGHAT, CDR2 FQNNGV. The CDR3 runs 12 residues. Trimming removed 6 bases from V and 10 bases from J, with 15 bases in between. Measured with immunoSEQ multiplex PCR; TCRdb has only the in-frame clones, and not every one. The repertoire holds 20,000 or so clones, with 65% to 85% as singletons. The material sequenced was CD4+ or CD8+ T cells sorted from blood, taken in a trial of the OX40 agonist ivuxolimab. V usage is TRBV11-2 and J usage is TRBJ2-5, with D maybe TRBD2 (6 bases). The sequence came from an adult with an advanced solid tumor such as melanoma, head and neck, liver or kidney cancer. The CDR3 DNA reads as TGTGCCAGCAGTTTGGGGACTGGGGACCAGTACTTC. Its translation is CASSLGTGDQYF.